The table lists the clone carrying this T cell receptor beta chain with many counts. The sample comes from a study of T cells in Graves' hyperthyroidism and ophthalmopathy. V shed 8 bases, J shed 7 bases, and the junction held 8 bases outside the gene matches. Germline V gene sequence: CDR1 MNHEY, CDR2 SMNVEV (reference sequence). The CDR3 is 14 amino acids. Patients having uncontrolled infection, another autoimmune disease, pregnancy or lactation were not included. Orbital computed tomography and thyroid ultrasound, together with serum TRAb and thyroxine and clinical symptoms, were used for diagnoses. The TCR beta CDR3 regions underwent amplification using RNA transcripts as the source. When the TCR CDR3 underwent first-round RT-PCR, the HTBI primer set was used. Each CDR3 protein gets one entry after TCRdb re-called the multiplex PCR reads with MiXCR. The sample yields 150,000 to 200,000 distinct CDR3 sequences, approximately 9% seen once.

The chain is built from TRBV27 and TRBJ2-2, with 9 positions matching TRBD2. The TCR sequence derives from a woman between 18 and 29 years old with Graves' hyperthyroidism that later progressed to Graves' ophthalmopathy. Sequencing was done on a sample of blood. The CDR3 region has the DNA TGTGCCAGCGGGCTAGCGGGATCGGTCGGGGAGCTGTTTTTT. This encodes CASGLAGSVGELFF.